This T cell receptor (beta chain) derives from a study of cytomegalovirus exposure and HLA in healthy donors listed by TCRdb under 2017. Study-level background: An earlier analysis of under 600 of the donors reported approximately 270 Gb of sequence data and 117 million unique TCR beta sequences from some 180 million T cells. Every discovery cohort repertoire had been produced on one sequencing platform. High-throughput TCR immunosequencing, statistical association of individual TCRs with disease status, and machine learning were combined to predict cytomegalovirus infection status. Across approximately 400 genotyped donors of the cohort, an average of approximately 240,000 unique TCR beta nucleotide sequences per donor were sequenced, and roughly a sixth of those sequences were non-productive. In a later analysis, previously published TCR beta repertoires from 600 to 850 donors were re-analyzed and high-resolution HLA genotyping was added so that TCR occurrence patterns could be studied. Donor age, sex, ethnicity and CMV serostatus were compiled together with the repertoire data. Among the roughly 400 genotyped donors, about 83% belonged to the genetic ancestry cluster associated with self-reported Caucasian donors. HLA typing included class I and class II loci at four-digit resolution. Besides the first cohort of approximately 670 subjects, a separate validation cohort made up of 120 or so different subjects was used. A handful of DR-DQ haplotypes were handled as single units for association and clustering because linkage in the cohort was strong. An earlier analysis of 500 to 650 of the donors applied high-throughput TCR beta sequencing to assess whether each TCR beta V gene segment acted as functional or pseudogenic. The study aimed to test whether cataloging public T cell receptors could reveal signatures of past pathogen exposure. The number of typed donors differed by locus: about 629-630 for A, B, C, DRB1 and DQB1; 500 to 550 for DQA1; some 590 for DPA1; and roughly 470 for DPB1. The study profiled the T cell repertoires of more than 500 subjects by immunosequencing and related them to cytomegalovirus serostatus. The later analysis used no new phenotypic data to find candidate immune exposures, relying instead on TCR beta sequences and their occurrence across donors. An early release covering more than 500 HLA-typed donors comprised approximately 290 gigabases of sequencing data and tens of millions of unique TCR sequences. A later genetic analysis took genome-wide SNP genotypes for about three fifths of the roughly 670 donors and used that subset as a discovery cohort. The paper as a whole reports these results and caveats: Immune exposure information for the cohort was limited to CMV serostatus. A further reported finding was that TCR beta sequences accurately predicted the HLA-A and HLA-B alleles for most subjects in the first cohort. Most TCR sequences were seen in very few donors, while some public TCRs were found in many individuals. Correlated functional status among segregating V segments might be attributable to linkage disequilibrium, but an unknown experimental factor could not be ruled out. HLA typing was unavailable for some donors at each locus, so association tests used only the typed subset. An earlier analysis of approximately 540 of the donors showed that most TCR beta V segments appeared in productive rearrangements either about 87% or about 30% of the time, which broadly matched IMGT annotations. Some IMGT-functional V segments, including TRBV6-2 and TRBV6-3, could not be told apart with the 87-base-pair reads, so those segments were excluded. Several of the top co-occurrence clusters appeared to be linked to parvovirus B19, influenza, CMV and Epstein-Barr virus, according to a later analysis. The earlier analysis of around 600 of the donors excluded roughly 16 rarely observed V segments, including chromosome 9 orphons, because counts were too low. A total of 150 or so TCR beta chains were listed by the study as associated with cytomegalovirus. The classifier was reported to diagnose cytomegalovirus status with high specificity and sensitivity in both the original cohort and the validation cohort. The authors suggested that the approach could potentially be extended to other disease states and immunological phenotypes. A later analysis found that HLA-associated TCR beta chains were more clonally expanded and had lower generation probabilities than equally common non-associated chains. The presence/absence analyses assumed that sequencing depth was roughly uniform across donors, and that assumption may not be true. V-gene and J-gene trimming of TCR beta chains was associated with a missense DCLRE1C variant in a later genetic analysis, and the association was replicated in an independent cohort. This cohort had only TCR beta chains sequenced, and the lack of alpha or paired-chain data limited which features could be detected. A later analysis found that most CMV-associated TCR beta chains appeared HLA-restricted, with HLA associations seemingly driven largely by CMV exposure. In vitro tests confirmed that three of the cytomegalovirus-associated TCR beta chains recognize cytomegalovirus antigens. Strong co-occurrence of HLA alleles, especially DR and DQ, made assigning TCR associations to individual alleles difficult. At a false discovery rate of 0.05, a later analysis linked under 20,000 TCR beta sequences to specific HLA alleles. According to a later analysis, TCR association rates differed among HLA loci, with DRB1 alleles showing the most associated TCRs and HLA-C alleles showing the fewest. A later genetic analysis reported fewer N-insertions in productive TCRs among donors in an Asian-associated ancestry cluster than the roughly 650-donor mean. A cluster of highly shared sequence variants was judged likely to represent a technical artifact of the sequencing pipeline.

The library was obtained by the immunoSEQ multiplex PCR assay. For the multiplex PCR, a mixture combining 60 forward primers for TCR Vbeta segments and 13 reverse primers for TCR Jbeta segments was used. The CDR3 region of rearranged TCR beta genes was amplified from genomic DNA by a multiplex PCR assay. The Illumina HiSeq System was used to sequence the amplified TCR beta libraries as 87-base-pair reads. The original pipeline was this. In a later analysis, approximately 74 million unique TCR beta chains were counted across the 650 to 750 repertoires, and roughly 10 million of these chains were shared by at least two donors. A nearest-neighbor algorithm error-corrected the raw reads and collapsed the reads into unique sequences, merging closely related sequences to remove PCR and sequencing errors. Alignment of CDR3 sequences to IMGT reference sequences was used to assign V, D and J gene segments. For a sequence to be retained, a match of at least six nucleotides was required to both a V gene segment and a J gene segment. Rearrangements were called productive when the CDR3 lacked stop codons and stayed in frame with V and J; all others were non-productive. Following IMGT convention, CDR3 was defined as the stretch from the second conserved V-encoded cysteine to the conserved J-encoded phenylalanine. In an earlier analysis of roughly 610 of the donors, sequences lacking an unambiguous match to a single V gene segment were excluded. An earlier analysis of 500 to 600 of the donors classified V segments as functional when productive rearrangements were above 56.7% and as segregating when the standard deviation between donors was above 5%. A statistical classification framework was built to diagnose cytomegalovirus status from the catalog of TCR beta chain sequences. In a later analysis, TCR nucleotide sequences were compared against IMGT/GENE-DB human TR gene sequences so that V and J genes could be assigned. In a later analysis, CDR3 sequences and most-parsimonious VDJ recombination scenarios were assigned using the TCRdist pipeline. In a later analysis, every TCR beta chain was defined by the combination of its CDR3 amino acid sequence and its V-gene family, and reads without a unique V-gene family were dropped. A later analysis removed 592 highly shared, low-generation-probability nucleotide sequences to deal with suspected cross-contamination and a sequencing artifact. For each public chain, a later analysis derived a clonal expansion index from normalized ranks of inferred template counts within each repertoire. Generation probabilities in a later analysis came from a VDJ recombination model fitted to out-of-frame rearrangements, and those results were checked against IGoR. In a later analysis, hypergeometric tests were used to score TCR-TCR, TCR-HLA and TCR-CMV co-occurrence, with a repertoire-size bias correction applied to TCR pairs. In a later analysis, false discovery rates were estimated by permuting HLA or CMV assignments 20 times. In a later analysis, co-occurring TCRs were grouped with DBSCAN, and TCRdist sequence similarity was added when clustering was performed within HLA-allele-positive subsets. Co-occurrence clustering excluded repertoires with fewer than 30,000 or more than 120,000 public chains, plus five with anomalous nucleotide sharing. The table was pulled from immuneACCESS by TCRdb, which kept in-frame rearrangements only. Such tables lose some clones; where checked, under half of the loss comes from unresolved V genes, and the rest has no known cause. V, J and clone size are those of that table, while D and trimming were read from the DNA. The table kept for this sample lists around 70,000 clones. The biggest ten clones account for over 4% of the sample.

As for this clone: The target of this receptor is not known.

The germline V gene (reference sequence) supplies CDR1 PRHDT and CDR2 FYEKMQ. The CDR3, cysteine through phenylalanine, is 14 amino acids long. The DNA shown is the 42-base CDR3, in frame from base 1. V gives up 1 base and J gives up 0 bases, and the segment between their germline ends measures 6 bases. The cohort consisted of 650 to 850 healthy bone marrow donors. All cohort members were sampled while nominally healthy, although unrecorded immune exposures were likely present. The donor was CMV seropositive and belonged to the group of 250 to 300 seropositive cohort members. Every donor gave a peripheral blood sample, and the peripheral blood mononuclear cells from that sample were used for TCR beta sequencing. Genomic DNA extraction from the blood cell samples was performed with the Qiagen DNeasy Blood Extraction Kit.

The TCR originated in a woman aged 40-49 years in good health and CMV-seropositive. Material for sequencing was PBMCs. Recombination linked TRBV13 to TRBJ1-2; the D segment cannot be called with confidence. The CDR3 protein: CASSLDGANYGYTF. Here is the DNA: TGTGCCAGCAGCTTAGACGGGGCTAACTATGGCTACACCTTC.